This TCR beta chain was sequenced during a study of blood T cell repertoires in COVID-19. Across the study: Sites in the United States, Italy and Spain provided acute and convalescent COVID-19 samples. In each case, the material was cDNA or gDNA derived from T cells, B-cell-depleted T cells, or PBMCs.

Germline V gene sequence: CDR1 SQVTM, CDR2 ANQGSEA. This CDR3 is built from 12 residues. V was clipped by 5 bases and J by 4 bases, with 11 bases between them. The authors' processing: For nucleated cells, counts were estimated from reference gene primer amplification. Sequencing was performed with immunoSEQ multiplex PCR; in TCRdb, only in-frame clones are kept and a portion is missing. For V, J and clone size, that table is used; D and trimming come from the DNA. The profile covers under 200,000 clones, with 86% appearing a single time and 0.99% taken by the ten largest. Sequenced sample: peripheral blood. The J gene is TRBJ1-1, the V gene TRBV29-1; the D gene is possibly TRBD1 (6 bases). The sequence came from a man aged 18 to 30 with acute or convalescent COVID-19. In DNA form, the CDR3 reads TGCAGCGTTTTAACAGGGTTCACTGAAGCTTTCTTT. The encoded protein is CSVLTGFTEAFF.